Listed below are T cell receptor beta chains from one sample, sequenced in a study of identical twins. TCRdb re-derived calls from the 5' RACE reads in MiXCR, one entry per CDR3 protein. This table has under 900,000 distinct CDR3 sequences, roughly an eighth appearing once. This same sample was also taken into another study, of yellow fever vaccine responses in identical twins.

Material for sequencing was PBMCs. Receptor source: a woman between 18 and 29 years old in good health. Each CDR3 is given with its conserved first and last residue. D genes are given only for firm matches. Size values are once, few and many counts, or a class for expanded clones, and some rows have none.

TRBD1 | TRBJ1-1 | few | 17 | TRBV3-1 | TGTGCCAGCAGCCAAGGGGGCAGGGGGCGGTATGACACTGAAGCTTTCTTT | CASSQGGRGRYDTEAFF
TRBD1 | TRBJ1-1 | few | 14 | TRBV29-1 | TGCAGCGCCGGAGGACAGGTGCTAAACACTGAAGCTTTCTTT | CSAGGQVLNTEAFF
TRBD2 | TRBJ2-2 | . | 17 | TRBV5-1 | TGCGCCAGCCATCCCTGGCCTAGCGGGGCGAACACCGGGGAGCTGTTTTTT | CASHPWPSGANTGELFF
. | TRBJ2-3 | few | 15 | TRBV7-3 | TGTGCCAGCAGCTTATTGGGGGGGCCCACAGATACGCAGTATTTT | CASSLLGGPTDTQYF
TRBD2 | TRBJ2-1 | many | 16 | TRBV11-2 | TGTGCCAGCAGCGCGGGACTAGCGGGAACCTACAATGAGCAGTTCTTC | CASSAGLAGTYNEQFF
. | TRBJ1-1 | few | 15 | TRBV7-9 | TGTGCCAGCAGCCCCCGTGGGTACATGAACACTGAAGCTTTCTTT | CASSPRGYMNTEAFF
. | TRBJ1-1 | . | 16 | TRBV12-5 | TGTGCTAGTGGTTTGACCAGGGAGATCCTGGAGACTGAAGCTTTCTTT | CASGLTREILETEAFF
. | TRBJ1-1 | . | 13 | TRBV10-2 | TGCGCCAGCATCCCCACCCGGAACACTGAAGCTTTCTTT | CASIPTRNTEAFF
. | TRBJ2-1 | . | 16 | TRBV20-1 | TGCAGTGCTATAGGAGTGGGTCTAGCGAAGCTAAATGAGCAGTTCTTC | CSAIGVGLAKLNEQFF
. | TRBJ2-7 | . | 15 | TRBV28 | TGTGCCAGCAGTCCCTCCGGGGCCGGTTCCTACGAGCAGTACTTC | CASSPSGAGSYEQYF
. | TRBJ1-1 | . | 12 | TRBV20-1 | TGCAGTGCTAAGGGAATGAACACTGAAGCTTTCTTT | CSAKGMNTEAFF
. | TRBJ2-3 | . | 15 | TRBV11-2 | TGTGCCAGCAGCTCCCACGAGGGGGTCACAGATACGCAGTATTTT | CASSSHEGVTDTQYF
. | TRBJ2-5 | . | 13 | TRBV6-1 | TGTGCCAGCAGGAAGACACTAGCTGCCACCCAGTACTTC | CASRKTLAATQYF
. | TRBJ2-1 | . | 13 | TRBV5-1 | TGCGCCAGCAGCTTTCAGAATTACAATGAGCAGTTCTTC | CASSFQNYNEQFF
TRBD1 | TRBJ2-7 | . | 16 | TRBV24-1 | TGTGCCACCAGTGATTGCAAGGACAGGAGCTCCTACGAGCAGTACTTC | CATSDCKDRSSYEQYF
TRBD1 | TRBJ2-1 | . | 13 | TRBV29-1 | TGCAGCGTTGTCACAGGGGAGAGCTATGAGCAGTTCTTC | CSVVTGESYEQFF
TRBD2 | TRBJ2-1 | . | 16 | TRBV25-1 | TGTGCCAGCAGTGAATTGGGGACTAGCGATTACAATGAGCAGTTCTTC | CASSELGTSDYNEQFF
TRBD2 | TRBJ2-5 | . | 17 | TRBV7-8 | TGTGCCAGCAGCTTAGCCCGGACTAGCGGGGGGTTAGAGACCCAGTACTTC | CASSLARTSGGLETQYF
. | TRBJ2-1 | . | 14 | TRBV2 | TGTGCCAGCAGACCGGGATACGCAGTTTATGAGCAGTTCTTC | CASRPGYAVYEQFF
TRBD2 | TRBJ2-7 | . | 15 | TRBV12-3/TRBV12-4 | TGTGCCAGCAGTTTTTGGGCGGGAGGTATATACGAGCAGTACTTC | CASSFWAGGIYEQYF
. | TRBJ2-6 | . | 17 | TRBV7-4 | TGTGCCAGCACCAAAGGGACGGACCCCCAGGGGGCCAACGTCCTGACTTTC | CASTKGTDPQGANVLTF
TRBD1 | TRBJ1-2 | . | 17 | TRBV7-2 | TGTGCCAGCAGCCCGAGGGACAGGGGTTCGTCTAACTATGGCTACACCTTC | CASSPRDRGSSNYGYTF
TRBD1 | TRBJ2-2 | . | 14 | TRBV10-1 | TGCGCCACCTCGGGGACAGAGAACACCGGGGAGCTGTTTTTT | CATSGTENTGELFF
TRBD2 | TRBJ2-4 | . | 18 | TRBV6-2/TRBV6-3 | TGTGCCAGCAGTTTGTTAGGGGACGGGACTAGCGGAGAAAACATTCAGTACTTC | CASSLLGDGTSGENIQYF
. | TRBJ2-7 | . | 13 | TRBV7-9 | TGTGCCAGCACCCCGGGCAGGGCCTACGAGCAGTACTTC | CASTPGRAYEQYF
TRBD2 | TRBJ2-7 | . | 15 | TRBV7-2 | TGTGCCAGCAGCTCTCATAGCGGGAGGGCCAACGAGCAGTACTTC | CASSSHSGRANEQYF
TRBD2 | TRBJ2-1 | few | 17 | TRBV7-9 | TGTGCCAGCAGGCCCGCTGGGGGGGGACTAGCGGGACGGGAGCAGTTCTTC | CASRPAGGGLAGREQFF
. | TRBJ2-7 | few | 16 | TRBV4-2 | TGTGCCAGCAGCCAAGAGTTGGGCGGGCTCACCTACGAGCAGTACTTC | CASSQELGGLTYEQYF
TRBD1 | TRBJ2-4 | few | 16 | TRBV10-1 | TGCGCCAGCAGTGAGATCTCTGGGACAGGGGAAAACATTCAGTACTTC | CASSEISGTGENIQYF
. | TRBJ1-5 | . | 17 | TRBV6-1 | TGTGCCAGCAGTCCGGGGGCAGGGTTTACGGGCAATCAGCCCCAGCATTTT | CASSPGAGFTGNQPQHF
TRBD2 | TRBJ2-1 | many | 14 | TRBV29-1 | TGCAGCGTTGAGCGGCGGGAGCTCTACAATGAGCAGTTCTTC | CSVERRELYNEQFF
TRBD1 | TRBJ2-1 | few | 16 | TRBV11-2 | TGTGCCAGCAGCTTAAGACAGGGTCGTGGCGACAATGAGCAGTTCTTC | CASSLRQGRGDNEQFF
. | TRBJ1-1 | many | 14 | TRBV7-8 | TGTGCCAGCAGCTTGCAAGCGGGGAACACTGAAGCTTTCTTT | CASSLQAGNTEAFF
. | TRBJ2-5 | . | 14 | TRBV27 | TGTGCCAGCAGCCAGGACTATTACCAAGAGACCCAGTACTTC | CASSQDYYQETQYF
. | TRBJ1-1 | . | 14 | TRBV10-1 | TGCGCCAGCAGTGAGTCCGGGGGGCCCACTGAAGCTTTCTTT | CASSESGGPTEAFF
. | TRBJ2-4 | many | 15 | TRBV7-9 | TGTGCCAGCAGCCCAGCCGGGTCGGCCAAAAACATTCAGTACTTC | CASSPAGSAKNIQYF
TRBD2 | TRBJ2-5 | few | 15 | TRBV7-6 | TGTGCCAGCAGCTTAGAGTACGGGGGAGGGGAGACCCAGTACTTC | CASSLEYGGGETQYF
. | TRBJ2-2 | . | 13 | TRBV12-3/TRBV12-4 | TGTGCCAGCAGGGATAGGGTCACCGGGGAGCTGTTTTTT | CASRDRVTGELFF
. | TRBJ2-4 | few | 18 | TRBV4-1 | TGCGCCAGCAGCCGAAAGAGGTCGGGGGAGATGGACAAAAACATTCAGTACTTC | CASSRKRSGEMDKNIQYF
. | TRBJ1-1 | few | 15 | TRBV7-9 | TGTGCCAGCAGCCCTACAGGTGGATTGAACACTGAAGCTTTCTTT | CASSPTGGLNTEAFF
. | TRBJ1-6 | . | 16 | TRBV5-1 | TGCGCCAGCAGCTTGGCGGGGGTGCCGGTGAATTCACCCCTCCACTTT | CASSLAGVPVNSPLHF
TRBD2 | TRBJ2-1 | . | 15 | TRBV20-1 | TGCAGTGCTAGCTGGGCGGGGGGCCTCCACAATGAGCAGTTCTTC | CSASWAGGLHNEQFF
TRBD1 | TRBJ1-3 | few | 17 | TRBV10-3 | TGTGCCATCAGCCGACCCGGGACAGCGGCCTCTGGAAACACCATATATTTT | CAISRPGTAASGNTIYF